These 6 T cell receptor beta chains originate from one sample sequenced in a study of T cell responses to AZD1222 COVID-19 vaccine. Sequencing was performed with immunoSEQ multiplex PCR; in TCRdb, only in-frame clones are kept and a portion is missing. The sample has 120,000 to 150,000 clones, 89% seen once; the top ten hold 4.5% to 6.5%. Sequencing was performed on peripheral blood, taken on day 0 of AZD1222 vaccination. The receptor source for this set is an adult in good health.

This clone was counted a few times. CDR3 sequence (DNA): TGTGCCAGCAGTTTTCGGCGGGAAAAGTTCTTC. Translating it yields CASSFRREKFF. The chain carries TRBV27 and TRBJ2-1; maybe TRBD2 (6 bases). Germline V gene data show CDR1 as MNHEY and CDR2 as SMNVEV (reference sequence). Trimming left V 3 bases short and J 14 bases short, with 11 bases between. This CDR3 is built from 11 residues.

This chain connects TRBV18 to TRBJ1-2, with 7 bases identical to TRBD1. The CDR3 is made up of 14 amino acids. Looked up from germline, CDR1 is KGHSH and CDR2 is LQKENI. With V trimmed by 2 bases and J by 9 bases, 9 bases remained unmatched. The CDR3 protein is CASSPDGQVGSYTF. Here the CDR3 DNA reads TGTGCCAGCTCACCAGACGGACAGGTGGGAAGCTACACCTTC. Variable domain in full (rest from reference TRBV18 and TRBJ1-2): NAGVMQNPRHLVRRRGQEARLRCSPMKGHSHVYWYRQLPEEGLKFMVYLQKENIIDESGMPKERFSAEFPKEGPSILRIQQVVRGDSAAYFCASSPDGQVGSYTFGSGTRLTVV.

The rearrangement links TRBV5-4 to TRBJ1-2, with 7 nucleotides matching TRBD1. Per the germline V gene, CDR1 is SGHNT and CDR2 is YYREEE (reference sequence). The trim removed 4 bases at V and 5 bases at J, leaving 17 bases unmatched. This CDR3 contains 17 residues. CDR3 DNA: TGTGCCAGCAGCCCCCTTTTGATTGGGGCAGGGGGTTATGGCTACACCTTC. Residues: CASSPLLIGAGGYGYTF. Combining the CDR3 with reference TRBV5-4 and TRBJ1-2 gives the whole variable domain ETGVTQSPTHLIKTRGQQVTLRCSSQSGHNTVSWYQQALGQGPQFIFQYYREEENGRGNFPPRFSGLQFPNYSSELNVNALELDDSALYLCASSPLLIGAGGYGYTFGSGTRLTVV.

The chain recombines TRBV7-9 with TRBJ2-1; D may match TRBD1 or TRBD2 (6 bases each). The CDR3 covers 16 residues. V was trimmed by 2 bases and J by 5 bases, leaving 16 bases between them. Germline assignment: CDR1 SEHNR and CDR2 FQNEAQ (reference sequence). CDR3 residues: CASSLTGASLHNEQFF. The CDR3 DNA reads TGTGCCAGCAGCTTAACGGGGGCCAGTCTCCACAATGAGCAGTTCTTC.

The V call is TRBV6-5, the J call TRBJ1-1, with D unresolved. This CDR3 contains 11 residues. In germline, CDR1 is MNHEY, CDR2 SVGAGI. Deletions cut 6 bases from V and 5 bases from J, with 7 bases between. The CDR3 loop is CASRTVTEAFF. The DNA for the CDR3 is TGTGCCAGCAGAACAGTAACTGAAGCTTTCTTT.

CDR3 sequence: CASSQDGRSSYNSPLHF. The CDR3 coding sequence is TGTGCCAGCAGCCAAGATGGCAGGAGCTCCTATAATTCACCCCTCCACTTT. The genes are TRBV4-2 and TRBJ1-6; D is unresolved. CDR3 length equals 17 residues. Germline loops: CDR1 LGHNA, CDR2 YNFKEQ. V was pared by 0 bases and J by 0 bases, with 9 bases between.